These 18 T cell receptor beta chains came from one sample sequenced in a study of shared clonotypes between healthy human individuals. Measured with immunoSEQ multiplex PCR; TCRdb has only the in-frame clones, and not every one. The table has 530,000 or so clones, 60% to 80% seen once; the top ten hold around 13%. What was sequenced was PBMCs. The receptors were sampled from a middle-aged woman in good health. Some clones in this sample may be carry-over from other donors' samples.

Only one count was recorded for this clone. The junction and the germline gene differ at one end; a read error may be behind it. The genes are TRBV27 and TRBJ1-3; unclear D gene. The J call is in doubt because the DNA end fits TRBJ2-2 better. This CDR3 region has 15 residues. The germline CDR1 and CDR2 sequences are MNHEY and SMNVEV (reference sequence). The CDR3 spells CAGRFLGPNTGELFF. CDR3 bases: TGTGCCGGCAGATTTCTCGGTCCTAACACCGGGGAGCTGTTTTTT.

The chain is built from TRBV28 and TRBJ1-1; D is perhaps TRBD1 (5 bases). This CDR3 spans 14 amino acids. Germline CDR1 is MDHEN and CDR2 is SYDVKM. Trimming took 6 bases from V and 0 from J, leaving 11 bases between them. CDR3 residues: CASRPGTVNTEAFF. The CDR3 DNA reads as TGTGCCAGCAGGCCCGGGACGGTGAACACTGAAGCTTTCTTT.

The chain is built from TRBV19 and TRBJ2-1; TRBD1 agrees at 8 bases. The CDR3 is 15 residues long. With V trimmed by 7 bases and J by 8 bases, 13 bases remained unmatched. Germline CDR1 is LNHDA and CDR2 is SQIVND (reference sequence). CDR3: CASTPAGQGFYEQFF. CDR3 nucleotide sequence: TGTGCCAGTACCCCAGCCGGACAGGGATTTTATGAGCAGTTCTTC. Complete variable domain (other parts from reference TRBV19 and TRBJ2-1): DGGITQSPKYLFRKEGQNVTLSCEQNLNHDAMYWYRQDPGQGLRLIYYSQIVNDFQKGDIAEGYSVSREKKESFPLTVTSAQKNPTAFYLCASTPAGQGFYEQFFGPGTRLTVL.

This rearrangement joins TRBV11-2 to TRBJ2-1; 7 nucleotides line up with TRBD2. CDR1 is SGHAT, CDR2 FQNNGV, per germline. The CDR3 runs 17 residues. The V gene end was trimmed by 5 bases and the J gene end by 2 bases; junction bases not matched to a gene: 12. The CDR3 nucleotides are TGTGCCAGCAGCCCCTACCAGAGGAGCGGGGCCTACAATGAGCAGTTCTTC. Translation gives CASSPYQRSGAYNEQFF.

This chain joins TRBV19 and TRBJ2-6, with D possibly being TRBD1 or TRBD2 (6 bases each). Trimming took off 8 bases at V and 0 bases at J, with 23 bases between the two ends. This CDR3 is built from 19 residues. Germline V CDR1 and CDR2: LNHDA, SQIVND (reference sequence). CDR3 loop: CASHGWGKGGISGANVLTF. The CDR3 coding sequence is TGTGCCAGTCACGGATGGGGAAAGGGGGGAATCTCTGGGGCCAACGTCCTGACTTTC.

This clone appeared once. The rearrangement links TRBV7-9 to TRBJ1-5, with D uncertain. V lost 0 bases, J lost 7 bases, and 16 bases lay in between. CDR1 and CDR2 (germline): SEHNR, FQNEAQ (reference sequence). The CDR3 is 16 residues long. CDR3 loop: CASSLAKTGVGQPQHF. DNA for the CDR3: TGTGCCAGCAGCTTAGCAAAGACTGGGGTCGGGCAGCCCCAGCATTTT.

The rearrangement links TRBV7-3 to TRBJ2-1; a weak D match, TRBD1 (6 bases). This CDR3 has 13 residues. V was shortened by 5 bases and J by 4 bases, with 9 bases between the two germline ends. Germline V gives CDR1 SGHTA, CDR2 FQGTGA. CDR3 region: CASSEGTYNEQFF. The CDR3 bases are TGTGCCAGCAGCGAGGGGACATACAATGAGCAGTTCTTC.

CDR3 sequence reads: CASSPWPWVANYGYTF. CDR3 sequence (DNA): TGTGCCAGCAGCCCATGGCCGTGGGTAGCTAACTATGGCTACACCTTC. The V and J genes are TRBV28 and TRBJ1-2; D remains ambiguous. The CDR3 has 16 residues. Trimming pared 6 bases from V and 0 bases from J, leaving 17 bases between. CDR1 and CDR2 (germline): MDHEN, SYDVKM.

This clone was seen a single time. The rearrangement joins TRBV6-1 to TRBJ2-1; possibly TRBD1 or TRBD2 for D (5 bases each). The germline CDR1 and CDR2 sequences are MNHNS and SASEGT. The V and J ends lost 2 bases and 3 bases respectively, with 14 bases between them. The CDR3 covers 16 residues. Here the CDR3 DNA reads TGTGCCAGCAGTGAATTGGGGGACCGCCTCTACAATGAGCAGTTCTTC. Its protein product is CASSELGDRLYNEQFF.

The rearrangement joins TRBV7-9 to TRBJ1-1, with unresolved D. The CDR3 is made up of 17 amino acids. V was pared by 2 bases and J by 0 bases, with 16 bases between. Per the germline V gene, CDR1 is SEHNR and CDR2 is FQNEAQ (reference sequence). CDR3 residues: CASSLSAFEFMNTEAFF. CDR3 DNA: TGTGCCAGCAGCTTATCAGCCTTTGAGTTTATGAACACTGAAGCTTTCTTT.

This clone is a singleton in its sample. The chain uses TRBV19 and TRBJ2-1, with 11 positions matching TRBD2. This CDR3 has 16 amino acids. Losses at the gene ends were 4 bases for V and 6 bases for J; bases not matched to a gene: 8. CDR1 and CDR2 from the germline V gene are LNHDA and SQIVND (reference sequence). This chain's CDR3 is CASSKEPGLAVNEQFF. The DNA of the CDR3 is TGTGCCAGTAGTAAAGAGCCGGGACTAGCGGTCAATGAGCAGTTCTTC.

The chain uses TRBV27 and TRBJ2-7; D is unclear. CDR1 is MNHEY and CDR2 is SMNVEV in the germline V gene (reference sequence). V lost 5 bases, J lost 5 bases, and 10 bases lay in between. The CDR3 loop spans 12 amino acids. The CDR3 coding sequence is TGTGCCAGCAGTCAACCCCCCCACGAGCAGTACTTC. It specifies CASSQPPHEQYF.

The chain carries TRBV28 and TRBJ2-5; D perhaps matches TRBD2 (6 bases). The length of the CDR3 is 14 residues. V was cut by 4 bases and J by 5 bases, with 14 bases left in between. Germline CDR1 is MDHEN and CDR2 is SYDVKM. The DNA for the CDR3 is TGTGCCAGCAGTTCACTCCGCGGGGAGGAGACCCAGTACTTC. It translates to CASSSLRGEETQYF.

V and J are TRBV9 and TRBJ2-2; 8 bases fit TRBD1. Germline CDR1 is SGDLS and CDR2 is YYNGEE. V was pared by 0 bases and J by 7 bases, with 5 bases of the junction left unmatched. This CDR3 has 15 amino acids. CDR3 sequence reads: CASSVEQGVIGELFF. The CDR3 coding sequence is TGTGCCAGCAGCGTAGAACAGGGGGTTATCGGGGAGCTGTTTTTT.

This chain connects TRBV27 to TRBJ2-3, with 7 bases fitting TRBD1. Germline CDR1 MNHEY, CDR2 SMNVEV (reference sequence). CDR3 length: 14 residues. The V segment lost 4 bases and the J segment 4 bases; nucleotides outside the gene matches: 5. The DNA for the CDR3 is TGTGCCAGCAGTTCACAGGGGTGGTCAGATACGCAGTATTTT. Translated, it gives CASSSQGWSDTQYF.

The rearrangement links TRBV28 to TRBJ2-7; D may match TRBD1 or TRBD2 (5 bases each). CDR1 is MDHEN and CDR2 is SYDVKM in the germline V gene. This CDR3 is built from 15 residues. The ends were cut back, 2 bases at V and 12 bases at J, with 23 bases in the middle. Here the CDR3 reads CASSLPTEVPKGPYF. The CDR3 coding sequence is TGTGCCAGCAGTTTACCTACGGAGGTCCCTAAGGGACCGTACTTC.

V gene TRBV7-2 combines with J gene TRBJ2-5; D remains unclear. The CDR3 is 12 residues long. Germline V gene sequence: CDR1 SGHTA, CDR2 FQGNSA. Trimming cost V 5 bases and J 5 bases, with 9 bases left between them. The CDR3 spells CASSLRRETQYF. CDR3 DNA: TGTGCCAGCAGCCTCCGAAGGGAGACCCAGTACTTC.

On this clone itself: Other nucleotide sequences in the sample specify the same CDR3. The rearrangement links TRBV28 to TRBJ1-5, with 7 positions matching TRBD1. V was pared by 5 bases and J by 1 base, with 5 bases of the junction left unmatched. Per germline, CDR1 MDHEN and CDR2 SYDVKM. The CDR3 is made up of 15 amino acids. This CDR3 reads CASSLRTGSNQPQHF. CDR3 DNA: TGTGCCAGCAGTCTTAGGACAGGCAGCAATCAGCCCCAGCATTTT.